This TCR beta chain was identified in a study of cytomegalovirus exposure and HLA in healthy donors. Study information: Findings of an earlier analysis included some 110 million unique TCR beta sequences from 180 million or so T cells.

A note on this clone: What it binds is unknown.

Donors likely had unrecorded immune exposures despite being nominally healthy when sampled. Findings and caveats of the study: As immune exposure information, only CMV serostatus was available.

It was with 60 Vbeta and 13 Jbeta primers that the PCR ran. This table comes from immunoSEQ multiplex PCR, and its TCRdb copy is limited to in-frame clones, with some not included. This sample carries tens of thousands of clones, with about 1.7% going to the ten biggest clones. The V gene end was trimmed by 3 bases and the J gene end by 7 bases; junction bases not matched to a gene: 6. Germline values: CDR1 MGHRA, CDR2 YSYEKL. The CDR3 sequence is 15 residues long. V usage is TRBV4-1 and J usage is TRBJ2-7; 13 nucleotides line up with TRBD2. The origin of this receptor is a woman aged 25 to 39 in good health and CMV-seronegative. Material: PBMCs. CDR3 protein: CASSQDPGLAGEQYF. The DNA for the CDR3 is TGCGCCAGCAGCCAGGATCCGGGACTAGCGGGGGAGCAGTACTTC.